The 14 T cell receptor beta chains given below trace back to one sample, sequenced in a study of T cell responses to AZD1222 COVID-19 vaccine. Measured with immunoSEQ multiplex PCR; TCRdb has only the in-frame clones, and not every one. Of about 100,000 clones listed, about nine tenths were seen once; the top ten hold 1% to 1.5%. The sample was peripheral blood, taken on day 0 of AZD1222 vaccination. These receptors were obtained from an adult in good health.

The chain carries TRBV7-2 and TRBJ1-4; D unresolved. The CDR3 contains 13 residues. V was cut by 3 bases and J by 6 bases, with 8 bases left in between. The germline V gene encodes CDR1 SGHTA and CDR2 FQGNSA. CDR3: CASSFGRHEKLFF. In nucleotides, the CDR3 is TGTGCCAGCAGCTTTGGGAGACATGAAAAACTGTTTTTT. The full variable domain, completed using reference TRBV7-2 and TRBJ1-4, is GAGVSQSPSNKVTEKGKDVELRCDPISGHTALYWYRQSLGQGLEFLIYFQGNSAPDKSGLPSDRFSAERTGGSVSTLTIQRTQQEDSAVYLCASSFGRHEKLFFGSGTQLSVL.

The chain combines TRBV10-3 with TRBJ1-2, with 7 bases identical to TRBD1. Trimming at V came to 6 bases and at J to 4 bases, leaving 5 bases not matched to a gene. The CDR3 contains 13 residues. Germline lookup yields CDR1 ENHRY and CDR2 SYGVKD. The CDR3 protein is CAIRGTALYGYTF. CDR3 nucleotides: TGTGCCATCAGGGGGACAGCTCTCTATGGCTACACCTTC.

The chain has TRBV27 and TRBJ1-1; the D is unclear. V shed 0 bases and J shed 5 bases, with 13 bases lying between them. In germline, CDR1 is MNHEY, CDR2 SMNVEV (reference sequence). The CDR3 runs 15 residues. The CDR3 loop reads CASSLSREQRTEAFF. The CDR3 DNA is TGTGCCAGCAGTTTATCGAGGGAACAGAGGACTGAAGCTTTCTTT.

The V and J genes are TRBV4-1 and TRBJ1-2; TRBD1 matches 10 bases. CDR1 and CDR2 from the germline V gene are MGHRA and YSYEKL. After removal of 1 base from V and 8 bases from J, the junction contained 4 bases not matched to a gene. There are 14 residues in the CDR3. The CDR3 sequence is CASSQGQGALGYTF. The CDR3 DNA is TGCGCCAGCAGCCAAGGACAGGGGGCATTGGGCTACACCTTC.

The chain combines TRBV7-9 with TRBJ1-5; D gene unclear. CDR3 length equals 13 residues. Trimming removed 2 bases at V and 4 bases at J, with 6 bases between. Germline V gene data show CDR1 as SEHNR and CDR2 as FQNEAQ (reference sequence). As DNA, the CDR3 is TGTGCCAGCAGCTTAAGTCCAAATCAGCCCCAGCATTTT. Amino acid sequence: CASSLSPNQPQHF.

The rearrangement uses TRBV18 and TRBJ1-1; 10 positions match TRBD1. The V gene's germline CDR1 is KGHSH and CDR2 LQKENI. V gave up 3 bases and J gave up 8 bases; unmatched junction bases: 9. The CDR3 sequence is 15 residues long. For the CDR3, the DNA is TGTGCCAGCTCACCCGGCGGGACAGGGGTCTACGAAGCTTTCTTT. It specifies CASSPGGTGVYEAFF.

This sequence joins TRBV5-8 and TRBJ2-7; D perhaps matches TRBD2 (6 bases). The CDR3 contains 17 residues. Trimming took 0 bases from V and 0 from J, leaving 16 bases between them. Per germline, CDR1 SGHTS and CDR2 YDEGEE. The CDR3 loop is CASSLDPGLLNSYEQYF. CDR3 bases: TGTGCCAGCAGCTTGGACCCGGGACTCTTAAACTCCTACGAGCAGTACTTC.

The chain combines TRBV3-1 (or the pseudogene TRBV3-2) with TRBJ2-4; 14 bases agree with TRBD2. The CDR3 covers 17 residues. CDR1 is LGHDT, CDR2 YNNKEL, per germline (reference sequence). After removal of 5 bases from V and 0 bases from J, the junction contained 3 bases not matched to a gene. The CDR3 loop reads CASSLGLAGVAKNIQYF. The CDR3 region has the DNA TGTGCCAGCAGCTTGGGACTAGCGGGGGTAGCCAAAAACATTCAGTACTTC.

The sample holds one count of this clone. DNA for the CDR3: TGTGCCACCGGCGGGGGGACCTACAATGAGCAGTTCTTC. It specifies CATGGGTYNEQFF. The V and J genes are TRBV24-1 and TRBJ2-1, with 8 bases fitting TRBD2. Trimming at V came to 9 bases and at J to 2 bases, leaving 2 bases not matched to a gene. The CDR3 covers 13 residues. Per germline, CDR1 KGHDR and CDR2 SFDVKD.

The chain has TRBV3-1 (or the pseudogene TRBV3-2) and TRBJ1-6; D ambiguous. Germline V gene lookup returns CDR1 LGHDT and CDR2 YNNKEL (reference sequence). V was cut by 1 base and J by 9 bases, with 4 bases left in between. The CDR3 runs 12 residues. CDR3 residues: CASSQAFSPLHF. In nucleotides, the CDR3 is TGTGCCAGCAGCCAAGCCTTTTCACCCCTCCACTTT.

This clone was picked up one time. V is TRBV29-1 and J is TRBJ2-3, with D possibly TRBD1 on 6 matching bases. Germline CDR1 is SQVTM and CDR2 is ANQGSEA. Trimming removed 0 bases from V and 0 bases from J, with 34 bases in between. The length of the CDR3 is 23 residues. In DNA, the CDR3 is TGCAGCGTTGAAGATCTATGGGACAAAGGGACGCGTGAAACATTGTATAGCACAGATACGCAGTATTTT. Translation: CSVEDLWDKGTRETLYSTDTQYF.

This clone is a singleton in its sample. This sequence joins TRBV18 and TRBJ1-5, with D hard to call. CDR1 is KGHSH and CDR2 is LQKENI in the germline V gene. V was clipped by 2 bases and J by 7 bases, with 12 bases between them. The CDR3 is made up of 14 amino acids. CDR3 sequence (DNA): TGTGCCAGCTCACCATATAAGACTCCGCAGCCCCAGCATTTT. It is translated as CASSPYKTPQPQHF.

The rearrangement joins TRBV5-5 to TRBJ1-1; 10 bases are shared with TRBD1. With V trimmed by 4 bases and J by 3 bases, 3 bases remained unmatched. Germline CDR1 reads SGHKS; CDR2 reads YYEKEE (reference sequence). The CDR3 runs to 14 residues. This chain's CDR3 is CASSPGQGDTEAFF. In nucleotides, the CDR3 is TGTGCCAGCAGCCCTGGACAGGGGGACACTGAAGCTTTCTTT.

The chain combines TRBV7-2 with TRBJ1-4, with 10 positions matching TRBD1. The germline V gene encodes CDR1 SGHTA and CDR2 FQGNSA. V trimming: 1 base; J trimming: 7 bases; junction bases outside the gene matches: 3. The CDR3 contains 15 residues. CDR3 residues: CASSLGGDRGEKLFF. The CDR3, as DNA: TGTGCCAGCAGCTTAGGGGGGGACAGGGGTGAAAAACTGTTTTTT.